The 14 T cell receptor beta chains listed next were all sequenced from one sample in a study of OX40 agonist ivuxolimab in advanced cancers. Sequencing was performed with immunoSEQ multiplex PCR; in TCRdb, only in-frame clones are kept and a portion is missing. The sample records roughly 81,000 clones, 94% being singletons. The source material was CD4+ or CD8+ T cells sorted from blood, sampled in a trial of the OX40 agonist ivuxolimab. The receptors come from an adult with an advanced solid tumor such as melanoma, head and neck, liver or kidney cancer.

This chain connects TRBV10-2 to TRBJ2-2, with TRBD1 matching 8 bases. The ends lost 8 bases at V and 3 bases at J; junction bases unmatched: 5. The germline CDR1 and CDR2 sequences are WSHSY and SAAADI. The CDR3 sequence is 14 residues long. The chain's CDR3 is CASARQGYTGELFF. DNA for the CDR3: TGCGCCAGCGCTAGACAGGGGTACACCGGGGAGCTGTTTTTT.

The chain employs TRBV6-1 and TRBJ2-7; either TRBD1 or TRBD2 may supply D (5 bases each). The germline V gene encodes CDR1 MNHNS and CDR2 SASEGT. The CDR3 is made up of 15 amino acids. V was shortened by 2 bases and J by 4 bases, with 15 bases between the two germline ends. CDR3 loop: CASSESGGIIYEQYF. The CDR3 DNA reads as TGTGCCAGCAGTGAAAGTGGGGGAATTATATACGAGCAGTACTTC.

This chain joins TRBV28 and TRBJ1-1, with D unclear. Germline-derived CDR1 and CDR2 are MDHEN and SYDVKM. The CDR3 contains 13 residues. The germline V and J ends were trimmed by 6 bases and 3 bases, with 11 bases remaining between them. The CDR3 here is CASRVVGHTEAFF. DNA for the CDR3: TGTGCCAGCAGGGTGGTAGGGCACACTGAAGCTTTCTTT.

The CDR3 spells CASSPEGDWTEAFF. The CDR3 DNA reads TGTGCCAGCAGTCCCGAGGGGGACTGGACTGAAGCTTTCTTT. V usage is TRBV14 and J usage is TRBJ1-1; TRBD1 is a possible D gene (6 bases). Trimming removed 6 bases at V and 5 bases at J, with 16 bases between. Germline V CDR1 and CDR2: SGHDN, FVKESK. This CDR3 is built from 14 residues.

The rearrangement joins TRBV4-1 to TRBJ2-3; 11 bases line up with TRBD1. This CDR3 region has 15 residues. V dropped 3 bases and J dropped 5; count of bases not matched to a gene: 4. Germline loops: CDR1 MGHRA, CDR2 YSYEKL. DNA of the CDR3: TGCGCCAGCAGCCAGCCGGGACAGGGGGTAGATACGCAGTATTTT. This translates into CASSQPGQGVDTQYF.

This chain links TRBV4-2 with TRBJ2-3; D remains ambiguous. V was pared by 2 bases and J by 3 bases, with 3 bases between. Germline CDR1 is LGHNA and CDR2 is YNFKEQ. The CDR3 covers 12 residues. The CDR3 DNA reads as TGTGCCAGCAGCCAATTGACAGATACGCAGTATTTT. It yields the protein CASSQLTDTQYF.

The chain has TRBV11-3 and TRBJ2-1, with 15 nucleotides matching TRBD2. The CDR3 sequence is 19 residues long. CDR1 is SGHNT, CDR2 YENEEA, per germline. J was trimmed by 3 bases and V by 1 base; bases with no gene match: 7. CDR3 amino acids: CASSLVGLAGGLLYNEQFF. The DNA of the CDR3 is TGTGCCAGCAGCTTAGTGGGACTAGCGGGAGGTCTTCTCTACAATGAGCAGTTCTTC.

The chain uses TRBV7-8 and TRBJ2-7, with 12 bases identical to TRBD2. Germline V lookup: CDR1 SGHVS, CDR2 FQNEAQ. J gave up 1 base and V 3 bases, and 4 bases lay outside the gene matches. CDR3 length: 16 amino acids. CDR3 bases: TGTGCCAGCAGCTTTTCTAGCGGGAGGGTATCCTACGAGCAGTACTTC. This codes for CASSFSSGRVSYEQYF.

V is TRBV15 and J is TRBJ2-7; D gene unclear. The V and J ends lost 3 bases and 6 bases respectively, with 6 bases between them. The CDR3 totals 11 residues. Germline-derived CDR1 and CDR2 are LNHNV and YYDKDF (reference sequence). The CDR3 loop is CATSSISEQYF. The DNA of the CDR3 is TGTGCCACCAGCAGTATCTCCGAGCAGTACTTC.

The rearrangement links TRBV7-9 to TRBJ2-3; TRBD1 aligns across 10 bases. V lost 4 bases and J lost 4; bases outside the gene matches: 2. This CDR3 comprises 14 residues. CDR1 SEHNR and CDR2 FQNEAQ come from the germline V gene (reference sequence). The CDR3: CASSSGQGADTQYF. CDR3 DNA: TGTGCCAGCAGCTCAGGACAGGGGGCAGATACGCAGTATTTT.

The rearrangement links TRBV5-4 to TRBJ2-7, with TRBD1 as a possible D gene (5 bases). The CDR3 has 14 amino acids. The germline V gene encodes CDR1 SGHNT and CDR2 YYREEE (reference sequence). The ends were cut back, 0 bases at V and 3 bases at J, with 10 bases in the middle. The CDR3 nucleotides are TGTGCCAGCAGCTTGGAAGGGGATATCTACGAGCAGTACTTC. This gives the protein CASSLEGDIYEQYF.

This clone showed up just a few times. The chain links TRBV4-1 to TRBJ1-1, with unresolved D. Trimming took off 4 bases at V and 4 bases at J, with 10 bases between the two ends. The CDR3 contains 13 residues. The V gene's germline CDR1 is MGHRA and CDR2 YSYEKL. The CDR3 spells CASSLLATTEAFF. In nucleotides, the CDR3 is TGCGCCAGCAGCCTTCTTGCTACCACTGAAGCTTTCTTT.

This rearrangement joins TRBV28 to TRBJ2-3; D gene uncertain. The ends were cut back, 3 bases at V and 0 bases at J, with 10 bases in the middle. Germline assignment: CDR1 MDHEN and CDR2 SYDVKM. CDR3 length: 15 amino acids. The CDR3, as DNA: TGTGCCAGCAGTTTGACTTTTTCTAGCACAGATACGCAGTATTTT. This sequence encodes CASSLTFSSTDTQYF.

The gene calls are TRBV9 and TRBJ2-1, with D unresolved. Per the germline V gene, CDR1 is SGDLS and CDR2 is YYNGEE. The V gene lost 3 bases and the J gene lost 3 bases, with 4 bases spanning the gap. This CDR3 has 12 amino acids. The DNA of the CDR3 is TGTGCCAGCAGCGACGGCTACAATGAGCAGTTCTTC. It translates to CASSDGYNEQFF. The full variable domain, in which reference TRBV9 and TRBJ2-1 provide the parts outside the CDR3, is DSGVTQTPKHLITATGQRVTLRCSPRSGDLSVYWYQQSLDQGLQFLIQYYNGEERAKGNILERFSAQQFPDLHSELNLSSLELGDSALYFCASSDGYNEQFFGPGTRLTVL.